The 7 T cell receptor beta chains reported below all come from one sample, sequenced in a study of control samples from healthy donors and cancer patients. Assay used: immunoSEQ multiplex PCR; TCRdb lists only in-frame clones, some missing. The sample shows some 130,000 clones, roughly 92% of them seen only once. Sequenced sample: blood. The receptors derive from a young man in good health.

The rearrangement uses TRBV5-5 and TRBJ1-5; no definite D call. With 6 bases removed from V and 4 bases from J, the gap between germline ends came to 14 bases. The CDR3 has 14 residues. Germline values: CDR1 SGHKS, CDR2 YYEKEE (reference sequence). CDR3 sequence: CASKAGLGNQPQHF. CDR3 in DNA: TGTGCCAGCAAGGCGGGGTTAGGTAATCAGCCCCAGCATTTT.

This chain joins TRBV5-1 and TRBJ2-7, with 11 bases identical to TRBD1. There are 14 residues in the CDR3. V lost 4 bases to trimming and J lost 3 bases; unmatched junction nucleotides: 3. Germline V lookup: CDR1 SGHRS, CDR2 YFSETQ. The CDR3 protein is CASSRDRGGYEQYF. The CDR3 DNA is TGCGCCAGCAGCCGGGACAGGGGGGGCTACGAGCAGTACTTC.

The CDR3 sequence is CASSPLAGGPYEQYF. CDR3 nucleotides: TGTGCCAGCTCCCCTCTAGCGGGGGGCCCTTACGAGCAGTACTTC. The chain recombines TRBV18 with TRBJ2-7; 11 bases match TRBD2. The CDR3 is 15 amino acids. Germline-derived CDR1 and CDR2 are KGHSH and LQKENI. J lost 4 bases, V lost 6 bases, and 8 bases had no gene match.

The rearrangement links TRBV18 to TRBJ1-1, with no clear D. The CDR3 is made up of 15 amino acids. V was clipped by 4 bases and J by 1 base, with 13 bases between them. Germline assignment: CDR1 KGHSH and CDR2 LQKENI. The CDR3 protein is CASSRLTAENTEAFF. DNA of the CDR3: TGTGCCAGCTCACGTTTAACAGCTGAGAACACTGAAGCTTTCTTT.

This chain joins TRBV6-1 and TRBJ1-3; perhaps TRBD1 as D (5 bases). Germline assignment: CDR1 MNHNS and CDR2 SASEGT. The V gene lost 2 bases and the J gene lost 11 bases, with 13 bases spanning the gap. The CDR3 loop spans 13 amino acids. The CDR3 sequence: CASSEPGLASIYF. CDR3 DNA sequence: TGTGCCAGCAGTGAACCAGGGTTGGCATCCATATATTTT.

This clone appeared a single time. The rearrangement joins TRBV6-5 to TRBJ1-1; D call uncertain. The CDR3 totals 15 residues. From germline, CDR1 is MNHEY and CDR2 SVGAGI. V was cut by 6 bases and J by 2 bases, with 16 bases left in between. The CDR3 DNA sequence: TGTGCCAGCAGCGCCACTGGTCAGCCTAACACTGAAGCTTTCTTT. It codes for CASSATGQPNTEAFF.

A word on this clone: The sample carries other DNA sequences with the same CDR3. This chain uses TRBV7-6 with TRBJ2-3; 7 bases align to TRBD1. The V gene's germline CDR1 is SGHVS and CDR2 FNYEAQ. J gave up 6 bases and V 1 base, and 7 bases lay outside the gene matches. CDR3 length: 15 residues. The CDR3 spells CASSLEGASTDTQYF. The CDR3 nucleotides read TGTGCCAGCAGCTTAGAGGGGGCCTCCACGGATACGCAGTATTTT.